Reported below is one TCR beta chain. This clonotype came up a few times. The antigen this receptor binds is unknown. No base qualities exist here, and no much larger clone lies one base off it. The data are from a study of CD8 T cells in ankylosing spondylitis listed by TCRdb under 2017. Study-level background: To find TCR variants linked to disease, the study profiled T cell receptor beta repertoires in ankylosing spondylitis patients and healthy donors. The full study cohort was made up of 25 ankylosing spondylitis patients and 108 healthy donors. Samples of peripheral blood were taken, and for ankylosing spondylitis patients, synovial fluid was collected as well. What the study reported, not specific to this receptor: The disease-linked clones showed a CD8+ phenotype and occurred at relatively low frequencies in peripheral blood. Blood from ankylosing spondylitis patients appeared to be characterized by a TCR beta motif composed of 7 to 9 highly homologous amino acid variants. According to the report, matched synovial fluid samples from ankylosing spondylitis patients were significantly enriched for the disease-linked clones. Some TCR beta motif variants had previously been reported in synovial fluid and blood of reactive arthritis patients, which suggested common disease-initiation mechanisms.

Trimmed from V: 4 bases; trimmed from J: 0 bases; junction bases lacking a gene match: 3. Via the germline V gene, CDR1 is SGHRS and CDR2 YFSETQ. Measured from the cysteine to the phenylalanine, the CDR3 is 14 residues long. The only DNA kept is the CDR3, 42 bases in frame from the first base. The sequencer listed for this sample is Illumina HiSeq 2500. Quantitative 5'-RACE with molecular barcodes was the method used to prepare the TCR beta libraries. Regarding the original processing steps: A new computational method, built on a probabilistic model of VDJ rearrangement, was used to identify disease-linked TCR variants. TCRdb trimmed public reads at Q25 via fastp, called clones via MiXCR and kept in-frame beta chains. Each CDR3 protein gets just one entry, which takes the most common genes and DNA from the rows behind it. The V and J calls were determined by TCRdb, not by the authors. Across this sample there are a few hundred thousand distinct CDR3 sequences, with about 13% seen only once. Clones ranked in the top ten supply approximately 6.2% of the sample.

The sequence was obtained from a male donor with ankylosing spondylitis. The specimen sequenced was blood, either unsorted or a sorted T cell fraction (not recorded which). The receptor chain draws on TRBV5-1 and TRBJ2-5; 7 of the junction bases match TRBD2. The CDR3 loop reads CASSPGGNQETQYF. The sequence in DNA is TGCGCCAGCAGCCCCGGGGGGAACCAAGAGACCCAGTACTTC.